A selection of T cell receptor beta chains follows, all from one sample in a study of OX40 agonist ivuxolimab in advanced cancers. This table comes from immunoSEQ multiplex PCR, and its TCRdb copy is limited to in-frame clones, with some not included. Counted here are some 82,000 clones, about 93% occurring once; the ten biggest clones make up 11%. This specimen consisted of CD4+ or CD8+ T cells sorted from blood, obtained in a trial of the OX40 agonist ivuxolimab. All receptors come from an adult with an advanced solid tumor such as melanoma, head and neck, liver or kidney cancer. The CDR3 runs from the conserved cysteine through the conserved F or W. A D gene is named only where the DNA matches it firmly. Expanded clones get a size class; other rows say once, few or many, or leave the size out.

size: once
V: TRBV7-9
J: TRBJ2-7
D: -
DNA: TGTGCCAGCAGCTTAGGAGGGGGAGAAGCCTACGAGCAGTACTTC
CDR3: CASSLGGGEAYEQYF

size: -
V: TRBV9
J: TRBJ1-1
D: -
DNA: TGTGCCAGCAGCGTATCCTTCTTCGATGAAGCTTTCTTT
CDR3: CASSVSFFDEAFF

size: -
V: TRBV15
J: TRBJ1-1
D: -
DNA: TGTGCCACCAGCAGGGATTTAAGCACTGAAGCTTTCTTT
CDR3: CATSRDLSTEAFF

size: -
V: TRBV13
J: TRBJ2-3
D: -
DNA: TGTGCCAGCGCCGGGGGCACAGATACGCAGTATTTT
CDR3: CASAGGTDTQYF

size: -
V: TRBV15
J: TRBJ1-2
D: -
DNA: TGTGCCACCAGCAGAGGTGGACGGAGTTTCTATGGCTACACCTTC
CDR3: CATSRGGRSFYGYTF

size: -
V: TRBV5-6
J: TRBJ2-5
D: -
DNA: TGTGCCAGCAGCGGGGGGACCGGGGGGACCCAGTACTTC
CDR3: CASSGGTGGTQYF

size: -
V: TRBV25-1
J: TRBJ1-5
D: TRBD1
DNA: TGTGCCAGCAGTGGCGGGACAGACAATCAGCCCCAGCATTTT
CDR3: CASSGGTDNQPQHF

size: -
V: TRBV5-1
J: TRBJ2-1
D: TRBD2
DNA: TGCGCCAGCAGCTTGCAACTAGCGGGAGGGCCGGTCAGGGAGCAGTTCTTC
CDR3: CASSLQLAGGPVREQFF

size: -
V: TRBV2
J: TRBJ2-7
D: -
DNA: TGTGCTTCCTTGGGGGGACTCGCTTACGAGCAGTACTTC
CDR3: CASLGGLAYEQYF

size: -
V: TRBV6-6
J: TRBJ2-1
D: -
DNA: TGTGCCAGCAGCACGGGCGGTGAGCAGTTCTTC
CDR3: CASSTGGEQFF

size: -
V: TRBV5-4
J: TRBJ2-7
D: -
DNA: TGTGCCAGCAGCCCGTCCCTATTTTCGGGACCGTACGAGCAGTACTTC
CDR3: CASSPSLFSGPYEQYF

size: -
V: TRBV5-1
J: TRBJ2-3
D: TRBD1
DNA: TGCGCCAGCAGCTTGGCCTGGGACAGGGGATGGGCAGATACGCAGTATTTT
CDR3: CASSLAWDRGWADTQYF

size: -
V: TRBV28
J: TRBJ2-7
D: -
DNA: TGTGCCAGCATAGGGGGGGCCTTATATTCCCTCTCCTACGAGCAGTACTTC
CDR3: CASIGGALYSLSYEQYF

size: -
V: TRBV4-2
J: TRBJ1-1
D: -
DNA: TGTGCCAGCAGCCTAGCCAAGGGCGGGCTAGGGAACACTGAAGCTTTCTTT
CDR3: CASSLAKGGLGNTEAFF

size: -
V: TRBV6-5
J: TRBJ2-7
D: -
DNA: TGTGCCAGCAGCCCCGGGGGGCTCAACGAGCAGTACTTC
CDR3: CASSPGGLNEQYF

size: -
V: TRBV9
J: TRBJ2-3
D: -
DNA: TGTGCCAGCTCGACTGGACAGTCCACAGATACGCAGTATTTT
CDR3: CASSTGQSTDTQYF

size: once
V: TRBV27
J: TRBJ2-7
D: TRBD2
DNA: TGTGCCAGCAGTCCCTCTTTGGGACTAGCGGACGAGCAGTACTTC
CDR3: CASSPSLGLADEQYF

size: once
V: TRBV6-6
J: TRBJ1-2
D: -
DNA: TGTGCCAGCAGTTACCCCGGGAGTTATGGCTACACCTTC
CDR3: CASSYPGSYGYTF

size: -
V: TRBV5-6
J: TRBJ2-2
D: -
DNA: TGTGCCAGCAGCCCCATCCAGCACACCGGGGAGCTGTTTTTT
CDR3: CASSPIQHTGELFF

size: -
V: TRBV4-1
J: TRBJ2-1
D: TRBD2
DNA: TGCGCCAGCAGCCAAGCTAGCGGGAGGGCCAATGAGCAGTTCTTC
CDR3: CASSQASGRANEQFF

size: -
V: TRBV19
J: TRBJ1-4
D: -
DNA: TGTGCCAGTACCGTAACCGGGGGGTTCGGAACTAATGAAAAACTGTTTTTT
CDR3: CASTVTGGFGTNEKLFF

size: -
V: TRBV27
J: TRBJ2-2
D: TRBD1
DNA: TGTGCCAGCAGTTTATTTCCTCAACCCGACGGGACAGGGAAGAAAAGGCTGTTTTTT
CDR3: CASSLFPQPDGTGKKRLFF

size: -
V: TRBV6-1
J: TRBJ2-1
D: -
DNA: TGTGCCAGCAGTGAAAGCGGACCGACCTACAATGAGCAGTTCTTC
CDR3: CASSESGPTYNEQFF

size: -
V: TRBV9
J: TRBJ2-7
D: -
DNA: TGTGCCAGCAGTTCGGGCGGGACCCCGTCCTACGAGCAGTACTTC
CDR3: CASSSGGTPSYEQYF

size: -
V: TRBV7-2
J: TRBJ2-7
D: TRBD2
DNA: TGTGCCAGCAGCTTCGGGAGGGCCGCCTACGAGCAGTACTTC
CDR3: CASSFGRAAYEQYF

size: -
V: TRBV14
J: TRBJ2-7
D: TRBD1
DNA: TGTGCCAGCAGCCATGGGACAGGGTCCTACGAGCAGTACTTC
CDR3: CASSHGTGSYEQYF

size: -
V: TRBV5-1
J: TRBJ2-7
D: TRBD2
DNA: TGCGCCAGCAGCCCCGGGACTAGTGATATCGAGCAGTACTTC
CDR3: CASSPGTSDIEQYF

size: -
V: TRBV4-2
J: TRBJ2-3
D: TRBD2
DNA: TGTGCCAGCAGCCAAGGTTTGACTAGCGGGGCACAAGCTACGCAGTATTTT
CDR3: CASSQGLTSGAQATQYF

size: -
V: TRBV29-1
J: TRBJ1-2
D: -
DNA: TGCAGCGCGGCGACAGTTCTTGGCTACACCTTC
CDR3: CSAATVLGYTF

size: -
V: TRBV6-6
J: TRBJ1-2
D: -
DNA: TGTGCCAGTTCGGGACTCCCAGCTAACTATGGCTACACCTTC
CDR3: CASSGLPANYGYTF

size: few
V: TRBV25-1
J: TRBJ1-5
D: -
DNA: TGTGCCAGCAGTGAATGGGGTGATGGCCAGCCCCAGCATTTT
CDR3: CASSEWGDGQPQHF

size: -
V: TRBV19
J: TRBJ1-4
D: TRBD1
DNA: TGTGCCAGTAACGCAGGGGGCAAAGTTGAAAAACTGTTTTTT
CDR3: CASNAGGKVEKLFF

size: -
V: TRBV5-1
J: TRBJ2-2
D: TRBD1
DNA: TGCGCCAGCATAGGGACAGGGAACACCGGGGAGCTGTTTTTT
CDR3: CASIGTGNTGELFF

size: -
V: TRBV7-2
J: TRBJ2-5
D: -
DNA: TGTGCCAGCAGCTTAAGGGGGAGTCAGGGAGAGACCCAGTACTTC
CDR3: CASSLRGSQGETQYF

size: -
V: TRBV13
J: TRBJ1-2
D: TRBD1
DNA: TGTGCCAGCAGCTTTGCGACAGGGGGTTACGATGGCTACACCTTC
CDR3: CASSFATGGYDGYTF

size: -
V: TRBV7-2
J: TRBJ2-7
D: TRBD2
DNA: TGTGCCAGCAGCTTAGGGCTAGCGGGAGGAACCTACGAGCAGTACTTC
CDR3: CASSLGLAGGTYEQYF

size: -
V: TRBV14
J: TRBJ2-3
D: TRBD1
DNA: TGTGCCAGCAGCCCGCCGGGACAGGGGATGAAGTCGGCACGCACAGATACGCAGTATTTT
CDR3: CASSPPGQGMKSARTDTQYF

size: -
V: TRBV27
J: TRBJ2-7
D: -
DNA: TGTGCCAGCAGTTTCGGACAGAGCTACGAGCAGTACTTC
CDR3: CASSFGQSYEQYF

size: -
V: TRBV7-9
J: TRBJ2-7
D: -
DNA: TGTGCCAGCAGCTCCCCCAAGGGCGAGCAGTACTTC
CDR3: CASSSPKGEQYF

size: once
V: TRBV21-1
J: TRBJ1-1
D: -
DNA: TGTGCCAGCAGCATAGATAGACGGGCTTTCTTT
CDR3: CASSIDRRAFF

size: -
V: TRBV2
J: TRBJ1-6
D: -
DNA: TGTGCCAGCAGGGATGGATCACCCCTCCACTTT
CDR3: CASRDGSPLHF

size: -
V: TRBV5-6
J: TRBJ2-5
D: -
DNA: TGTGCCAGCAGCTTGGAGAATGGGGGTTTAGAGACCCAGTACTTC
CDR3: CASSLENGGLETQYF

size: -
V: TRBV19
J: TRBJ2-1
D: TRBD2
DNA: TGTGCCAGTAGTATAGGGACTAGCGGCCACAATGAGCAGTTCTTC
CDR3: CASSIGTSGHNEQFF

size: -
V: TRBV5-8
J: TRBJ1-1
D: TRBD1
DNA: TGTGCCAGCAGCTCCCGGGACAGGGCCACTGAAGCTTTCTTT
CDR3: CASSSRDRATEAFF

size: -
V: TRBV2
J: TRBJ2-7
D: -
DNA: TGTGCCAGCAGTGACCCCACGCGGGCGACTACCCTCGAGCAGTACTTC
CDR3: CASSDPTRATTLEQYF

size: -
V: TRBV13
J: TRBJ2-1
D: -
DNA: TGTGCCAGCAGCCTACCGGGACTGGGGGGTGAGCAGTTCTTC
CDR3: CASSLPGLGGEQFF